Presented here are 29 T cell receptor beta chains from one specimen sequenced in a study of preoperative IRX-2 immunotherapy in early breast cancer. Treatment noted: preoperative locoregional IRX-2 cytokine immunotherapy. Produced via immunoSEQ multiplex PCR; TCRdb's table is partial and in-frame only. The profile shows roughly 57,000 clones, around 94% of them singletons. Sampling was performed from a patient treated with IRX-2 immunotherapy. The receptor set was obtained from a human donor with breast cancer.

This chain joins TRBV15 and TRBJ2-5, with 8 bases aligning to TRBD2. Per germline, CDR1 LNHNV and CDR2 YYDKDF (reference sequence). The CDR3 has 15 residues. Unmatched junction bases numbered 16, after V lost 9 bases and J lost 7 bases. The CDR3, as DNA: TGTGCCACTAGGGCCCCAGCGGGGGTCGCGGGGACCCAGTACTTC. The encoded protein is CATRAPAGVAGTQYF.

The CDR3 sequence is CASNLKISGGTDTQYF. The DNA for the CDR3 is TGCGCCAGCAACCTTAAAATAAGCGGGGGCACAGATACGCAGTATTTT. The chain links TRBV5-1 to TRBJ2-3; 7 positions agree with TRBD2. Germline V gene sequence: CDR1 SGHRS, CDR2 YFSETQ. This CDR3 has 16 residues. The ends lost 6 bases at V and 1 base at J; junction bases unmatched: 11.

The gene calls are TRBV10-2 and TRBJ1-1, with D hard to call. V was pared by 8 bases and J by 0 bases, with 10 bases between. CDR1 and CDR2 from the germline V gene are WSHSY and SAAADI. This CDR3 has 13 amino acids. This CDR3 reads CASLRGVNTEAFF. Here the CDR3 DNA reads TGCGCCAGCCTCCGCGGGGTGAACACTGAAGCTTTCTTT.

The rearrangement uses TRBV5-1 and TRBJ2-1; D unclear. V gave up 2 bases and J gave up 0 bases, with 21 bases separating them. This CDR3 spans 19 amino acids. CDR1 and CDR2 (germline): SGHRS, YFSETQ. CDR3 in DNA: TGCGCCAGCAGCTTCGACCTGGACCCGAGGCTATCCTCCTACAATGAGCAGTTCTTC. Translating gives CASSFDLDPRLSSYNEQFF. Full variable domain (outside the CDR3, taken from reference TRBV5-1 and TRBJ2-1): KAGVTQTPRYLIKTRGQQVTLSCSPISGHRSVSWYQQTPGQGLQFLFEYFSETQRNKGNFPGRFSGRQFSNSRSEMNVSTLELGDSALYLCASSFDLDPRLSSYNEQFFGPGTRLTVL.

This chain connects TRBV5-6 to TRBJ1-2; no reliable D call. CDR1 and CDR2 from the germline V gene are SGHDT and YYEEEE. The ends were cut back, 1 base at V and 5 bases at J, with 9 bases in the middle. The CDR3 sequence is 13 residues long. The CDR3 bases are TGTGCCAGCAGCTTGAGGCGAGTTTATGGCTACACCTTC. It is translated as CASSLRRVYGYTF.

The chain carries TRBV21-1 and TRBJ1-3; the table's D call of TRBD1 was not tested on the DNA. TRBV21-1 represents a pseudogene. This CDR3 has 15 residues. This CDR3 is CASSFDRAAGNTIYF. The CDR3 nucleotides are TGTGCCAGCAGTTTCGACAGGGCTGCCGGAAACACCATATATTTT.

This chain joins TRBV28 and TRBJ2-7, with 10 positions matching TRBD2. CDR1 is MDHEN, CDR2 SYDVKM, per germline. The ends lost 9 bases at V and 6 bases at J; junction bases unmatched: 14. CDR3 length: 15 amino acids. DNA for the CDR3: TGTGCCAGTGTTCCTCCGGGACTAGCGCCCTTCGAGCAGTACTTC. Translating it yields CASVPPGLAPFEQYF.

CDR3: CASSLAGINEQFF. CDR3 DNA: TGTGCCAGCAGTTTAGCGGGGATCAATGAGCAGTTCTTC. The gene calls are TRBV28 and TRBJ2-1; D is possibly TRBD2 (6 bases). This CDR3 spans 13 amino acids. Trimming took 2 bases from V and 6 from J, leaving 8 bases between them. Germline CDR1 and CDR2: MDHEN and SYDVKM.

This CDR3 reads CASSEARGPWETQYF. CDR3 bases: TGTGCCAGCAGTGAAGCCAGGGGGCCTTGGGAGACCCAGTACTTC. The genes are TRBV11-2 and TRBJ2-5; TRBD1 matches 8 bases. CDR3 length: 15 amino acids. The trim removed 6 bases at V and 5 bases at J, leaving 11 bases unmatched. Germline lookup yields CDR1 SGHAT and CDR2 FQNNGV.

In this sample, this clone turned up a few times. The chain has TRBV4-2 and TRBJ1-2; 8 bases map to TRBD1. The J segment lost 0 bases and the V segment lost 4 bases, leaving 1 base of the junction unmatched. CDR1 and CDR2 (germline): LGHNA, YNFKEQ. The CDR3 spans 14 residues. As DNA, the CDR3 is TGTGCCAGCAGCCGGGACAGGACTAACTATGGCTACACCTTC. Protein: CASSRDRTNYGYTF.

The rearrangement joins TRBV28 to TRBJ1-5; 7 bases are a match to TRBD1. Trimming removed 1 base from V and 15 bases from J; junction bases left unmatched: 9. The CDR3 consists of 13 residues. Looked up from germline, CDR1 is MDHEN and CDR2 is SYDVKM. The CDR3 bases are TGTGCCAGCAGTTTATCGGACAGGCCCAGTGGGCATTTT. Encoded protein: CASSLSDRPSGHF.

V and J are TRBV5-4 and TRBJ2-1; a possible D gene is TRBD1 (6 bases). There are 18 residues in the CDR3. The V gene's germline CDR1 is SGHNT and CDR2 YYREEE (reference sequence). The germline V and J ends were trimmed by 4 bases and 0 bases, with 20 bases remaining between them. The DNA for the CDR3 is TGTGCCAGCAGCCCATCTCAACAGGGACCCAGCTCCTACAATGAGCAGTTCTTC. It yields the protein CASSPSQQGPSSYNEQFF.

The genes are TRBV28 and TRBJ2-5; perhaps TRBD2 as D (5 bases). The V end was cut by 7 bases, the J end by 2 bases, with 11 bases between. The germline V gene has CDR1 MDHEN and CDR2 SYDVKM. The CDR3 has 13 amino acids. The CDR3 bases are TGTGCCAGCAAACTAGGCCGACAAGAGACCCAGTACTTC. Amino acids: CASKLGRQETQYF.

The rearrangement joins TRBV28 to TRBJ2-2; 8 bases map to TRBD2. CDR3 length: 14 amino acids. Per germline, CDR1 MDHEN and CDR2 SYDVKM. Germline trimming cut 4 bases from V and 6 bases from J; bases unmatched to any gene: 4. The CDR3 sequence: CASSSPGLAGELFF. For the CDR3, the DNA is TGTGCCAGCAGTTCCCCGGGACTAGCCGGGGAGCTGTTTTTT.

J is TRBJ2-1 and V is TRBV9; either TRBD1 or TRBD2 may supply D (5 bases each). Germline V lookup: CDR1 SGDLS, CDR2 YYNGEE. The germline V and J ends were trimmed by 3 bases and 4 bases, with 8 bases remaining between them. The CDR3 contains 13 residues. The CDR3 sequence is CASSGGRYNEQFF. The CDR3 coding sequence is TGTGCCAGCAGCGGGGGGAGATACAATGAGCAGTTCTTC.

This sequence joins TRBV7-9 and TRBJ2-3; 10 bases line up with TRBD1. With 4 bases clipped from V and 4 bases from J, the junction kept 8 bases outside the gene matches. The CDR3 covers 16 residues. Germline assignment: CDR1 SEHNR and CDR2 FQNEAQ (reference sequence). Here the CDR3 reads CASSSLDRGGADTQYF. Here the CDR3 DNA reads TGTGCCAGCAGCTCCCTGGACAGGGGGGGTGCAGATACGCAGTATTTT.

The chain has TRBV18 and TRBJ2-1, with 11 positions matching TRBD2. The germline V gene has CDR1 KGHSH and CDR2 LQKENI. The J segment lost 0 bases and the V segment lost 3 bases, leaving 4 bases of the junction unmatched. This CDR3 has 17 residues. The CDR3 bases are TGTGCCAGCTCACCCCTAGCGGGGGGTATCTCCTACAATGAGCAGTTCTTC. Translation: CASSPLAGGISYNEQFF.

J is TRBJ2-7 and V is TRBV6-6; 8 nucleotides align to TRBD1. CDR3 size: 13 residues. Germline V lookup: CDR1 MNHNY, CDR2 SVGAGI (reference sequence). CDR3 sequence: CASSKGGAQGVLV. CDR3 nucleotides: TGTGCCAGCAGCAAAGGTGGGGCACAGGGGGTCTTAGTC.

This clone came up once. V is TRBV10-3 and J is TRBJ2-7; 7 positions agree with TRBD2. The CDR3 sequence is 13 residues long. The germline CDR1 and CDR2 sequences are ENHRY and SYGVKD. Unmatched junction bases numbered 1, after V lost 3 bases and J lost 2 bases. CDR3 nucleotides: TGTGCCATCAGTGATCTAGCGGCCTACGAGCAGTACTTC. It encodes CAISDLAAYEQYF.

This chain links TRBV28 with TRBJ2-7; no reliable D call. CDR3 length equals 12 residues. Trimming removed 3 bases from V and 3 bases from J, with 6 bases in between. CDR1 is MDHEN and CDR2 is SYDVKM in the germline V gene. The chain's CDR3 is CASSFARYEQYF. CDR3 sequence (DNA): TGTGCCAGCAGTTTCGCCCGCTACGAGCAGTACTTC.

The CDR3 DNA reads TGTGCCAGCAGCTTAGCGCTGTTCGGAGAGACCCAGTACTTC. Its protein product is CASSLALFGETQYF. This chain links TRBV7-7 with TRBJ2-5; D is unclear. The CDR3 loop spans 14 amino acids. The V end was cut by 0 bases, the J end by 4 bases, with 9 bases between. CDR1 is SSHAT and CDR2 is FNYEAQ in the germline V gene (reference sequence). Drawing the rest from reference TRBV7-7 and TRBJ2-5, the complete variable domain is GAGVSQSPRYKVTKRGQDVTLRCDPISSHATLYWYQQALGQGPEFLTYFNYEAQPDKSGLPSDRFSAERPEGSISTLTIQRTEQRDSAMYRCASSLALFGETQYFGPGTRLLVL.

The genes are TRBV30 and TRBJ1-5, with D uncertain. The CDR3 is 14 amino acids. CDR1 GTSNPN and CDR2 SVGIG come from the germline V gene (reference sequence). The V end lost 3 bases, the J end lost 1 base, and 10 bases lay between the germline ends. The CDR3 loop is CAWSEGRSNQPQHF. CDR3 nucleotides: TGTGCCTGGAGCGAGGGCAGAAGCAATCAGCCCCAGCATTTT.

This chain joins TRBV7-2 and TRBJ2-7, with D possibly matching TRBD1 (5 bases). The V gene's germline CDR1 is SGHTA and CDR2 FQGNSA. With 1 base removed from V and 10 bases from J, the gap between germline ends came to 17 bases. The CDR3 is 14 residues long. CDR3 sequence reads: CASSLGTSSGQQYF. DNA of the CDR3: TGTGCCAGCAGCTTAGGTACCTCTTCCGGACAACAGTACTTC.

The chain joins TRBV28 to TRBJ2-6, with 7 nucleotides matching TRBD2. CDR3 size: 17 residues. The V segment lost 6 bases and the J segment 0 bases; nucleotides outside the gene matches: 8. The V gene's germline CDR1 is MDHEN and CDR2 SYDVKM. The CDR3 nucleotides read TGTGCCAGCAGCAGCGGGACGTTTAGCTCTGGGGCCAACGTCCTGACTTTC. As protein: CASSSGTFSSGANVLTF. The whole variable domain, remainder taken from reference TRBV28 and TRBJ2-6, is DVKVTQSSRYLVKRTGEKVFLECVQDMDHENMFWYRQDPGLGLRLIYFSYDVKMKEKGDIPEGYSVSREKKERFSLILESASTNQTSMYLCASSSGTFSSGANVLTFGAGSRLTVL.

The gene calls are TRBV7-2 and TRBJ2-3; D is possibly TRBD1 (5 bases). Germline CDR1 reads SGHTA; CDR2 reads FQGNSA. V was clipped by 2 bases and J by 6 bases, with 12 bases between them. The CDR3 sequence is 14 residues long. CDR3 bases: TGTGCCAGCAGCTTAAATGGGGCAGGGGATACGCAGTATTTT. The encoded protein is CASSLNGAGDTQYF.

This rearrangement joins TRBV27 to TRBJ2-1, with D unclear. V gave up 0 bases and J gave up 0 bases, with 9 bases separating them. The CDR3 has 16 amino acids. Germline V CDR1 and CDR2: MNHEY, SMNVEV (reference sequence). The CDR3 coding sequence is TGTGCCAGCAGTTTATCGATACCGAGCTCCTACAATGAGCAGTTCTTC. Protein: CASSLSIPSSYNEQFF.

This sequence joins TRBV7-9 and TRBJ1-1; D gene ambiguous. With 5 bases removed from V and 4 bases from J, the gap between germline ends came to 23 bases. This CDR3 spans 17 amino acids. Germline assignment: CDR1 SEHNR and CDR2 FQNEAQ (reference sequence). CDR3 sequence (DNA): TGTGCCAGCAGCCGTCAGGCCGGGAAACTCCTTGTCACTGAAGCTTTCTTT. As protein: CASSRQAGKLLVTEAFF.

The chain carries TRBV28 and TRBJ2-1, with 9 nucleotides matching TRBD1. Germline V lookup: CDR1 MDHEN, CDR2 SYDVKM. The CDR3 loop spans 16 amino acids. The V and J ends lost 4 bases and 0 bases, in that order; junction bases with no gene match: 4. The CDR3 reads CASSSWGQGSYNEQFF. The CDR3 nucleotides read TGTGCCAGCAGTTCGTGGGGACAGGGCTCCTACAATGAGCAGTTCTTC. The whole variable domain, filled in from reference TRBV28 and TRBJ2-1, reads DVKVTQSSRYLVKRTGEKVFLECVQDMDHENMFWYRQDPGLGLRLIYFSYDVKMKEKGDIPEGYSVSREKKERFSLILESASTNQTSMYLCASSSWGQGSYNEQFFGPGTRLTVL.

The CDR3 sequence: CASSFTGGWETQYF. In nucleotides, the CDR3 is TGTGCCAGCAGCTTTACTGGGGGGTGGGAGACCCAGTACTTC. The chain uses TRBV13 and TRBJ2-5, with a possible D match to TRBD2 (6 bases). The germline CDR1 and CDR2 sequences are PRHDT and FYEKMQ (reference sequence). The CDR3 has 14 amino acids. The germline V and J ends were trimmed by 3 bases and 5 bases, with 13 bases remaining between them.